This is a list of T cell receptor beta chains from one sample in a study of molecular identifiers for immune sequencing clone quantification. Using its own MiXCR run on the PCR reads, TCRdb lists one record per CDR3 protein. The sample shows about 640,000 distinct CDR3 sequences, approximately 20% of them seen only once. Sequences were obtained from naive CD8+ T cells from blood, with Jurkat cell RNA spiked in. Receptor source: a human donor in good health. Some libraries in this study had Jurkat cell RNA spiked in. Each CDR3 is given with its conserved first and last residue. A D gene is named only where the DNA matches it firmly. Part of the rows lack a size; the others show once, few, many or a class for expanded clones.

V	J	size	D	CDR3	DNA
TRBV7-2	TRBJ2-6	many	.	CASTIPSLSFGANVLTF	TGTGCCAGCACCATCCCGTCACTTTCTTTCGGGGCCAACGTCCTGACTTTC
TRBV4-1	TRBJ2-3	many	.	CASSQSAGAETDTQYF	TGCGCCAGCAGCCAATCGGCGGGGGCTGAGACAGATACGCAGTATTTT
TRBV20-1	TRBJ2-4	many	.	CSAGEFAKNIQYF	TGCAGTGCGGGGGAGTTCGCCAAAAACATTCAGTACTTC
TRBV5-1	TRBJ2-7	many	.	CASSPRGILYEQYF	TGCGCCAGCAGCCCAAGGGGGATACTCTACGAGCAGTACTTC
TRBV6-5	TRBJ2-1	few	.	CASSYNLMVERTSYNEQFF	TGTGCCAGCAGTTACAATCTGATGGTTGAGCGGACCTCCTACAATGAGCAGTTCTTC
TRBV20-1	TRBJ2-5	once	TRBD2	CSARLLTLLAGAPGETQCF	TGCAGTGCTAGACTACTAACCTTACTAGCGGGGGCCCCCGGAGAGACCCAGTGCTTC
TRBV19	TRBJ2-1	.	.	CASSITDKEQFF	TGTGCCAGTAGTATCACCGACAAGGAGCAGTTCTTC
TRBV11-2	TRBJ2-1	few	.	CASSLDYEISGNEQFF	TGTGCCAGCAGCTTAGATTACGAGATCTCCGGCAATGAGCAGTTCTTC
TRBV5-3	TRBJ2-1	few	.	CARSLVGCSSYDEQFF	TGTGCCAGAAGCTTGGTGGGCTGTAGCTCCTACGATGAGCAGTTCTTC
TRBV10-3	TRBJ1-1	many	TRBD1	CAISENSPGGSDTEAFF	TGTGCCATCAGTGAAAATTCCCCAGGGGGCTCGGACACTGAAGCTTTCTTT
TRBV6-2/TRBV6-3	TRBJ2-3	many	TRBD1	CASNHEAGTGYTDTQYF	TGTGCCAGCAACCACGAGGCCGGGACAGGGTACACAGATACGCAGTATTTT
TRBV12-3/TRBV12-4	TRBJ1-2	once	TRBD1	CAGSLNRARGRDYGYTF	TGTGCCGGCAGTTTAAATAGGGCCAGGGGGCGCGACTATGGCTACACCTTC
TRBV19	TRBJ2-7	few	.	CASSIAGLTYEQYF	TGTGCCAGTAGTATCGCCGGATTAACCTACGAGCAGTACTTC
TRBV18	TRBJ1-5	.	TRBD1	CASSPEGGHQPQHF	TGTGCCAGCTCACCCGAAGGGGGCCATCAGCCCCAGCATTTT
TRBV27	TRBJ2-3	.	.	CASSLMGGPTAQYF	TGTGCCAGCAGTTTAATGGGGGGACCGACGGCGCAGTATTTT
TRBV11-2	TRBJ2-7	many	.	CASSLGGVEQYF	TGTGCCAGCAGCTTAGGAGGGGTCGAGCAGTACTTC
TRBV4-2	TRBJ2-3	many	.	CASSQVRADTQYF	TGTGCCAGCAGCCAAGTCCGCGCAGATACGCAGTATTTT
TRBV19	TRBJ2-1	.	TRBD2	CASRPGTSGIFSYNEQFF	TGTGCCAGTAGGCCCGGGACTAGCGGGATCTTCTCCTACAATGAGCAGTTCTTC